The clone carrying this T cell receptor beta chain was seen only a few times. Its antigen remains unknown. This entry belongs to a study of cytomegalovirus exposure and HLA in healthy donors. The study, taken as a whole, reports: Some public TCRs appeared in many individuals, while most sequences were rare.

This CDR3 contains 16 residues. Germline V CDR1 and CDR2: SNHLY, FYNNEI. Trimming removed 3 bases at V and 4 bases at J, with 16 bases between. In the PCR, 60 Vbeta and 13 Jbeta primers were used. Generated by immunoSEQ multiplex PCR, the TCRdb table keeps only in-frame clones and is missing some. The sample records 220,000 or so clones, 75% to 85% being singletons. Sequencing was done on a sample of PBMCs. This clonotype originated in a woman aged 40 to 50 in good health and CMV-seronegative. This sequence joins TRBV2 and TRBJ1-3, with a weak D call TRBD1 (5 bases). CDR3 amino acids: CASSDNEWRGGNTIYF. For the CDR3, the DNA is TGTGCCAGCAGTGACAACGAGTGGCGGGGGGGAAACACCATATATTTT. Based on the CDR3 plus reference TRBV2 and TRBJ1-3, the full variable domain is EPEVTQTPSHQVTQMGQEVILRCVPISNHLYFYWYRQILGQKVEFLVSFYNNEISEKSEIFDDQFSVERPDGSNFTLKIRSTKLEDSAMYFCASSDNEWRGGNTIYFGEGSWLTVV.